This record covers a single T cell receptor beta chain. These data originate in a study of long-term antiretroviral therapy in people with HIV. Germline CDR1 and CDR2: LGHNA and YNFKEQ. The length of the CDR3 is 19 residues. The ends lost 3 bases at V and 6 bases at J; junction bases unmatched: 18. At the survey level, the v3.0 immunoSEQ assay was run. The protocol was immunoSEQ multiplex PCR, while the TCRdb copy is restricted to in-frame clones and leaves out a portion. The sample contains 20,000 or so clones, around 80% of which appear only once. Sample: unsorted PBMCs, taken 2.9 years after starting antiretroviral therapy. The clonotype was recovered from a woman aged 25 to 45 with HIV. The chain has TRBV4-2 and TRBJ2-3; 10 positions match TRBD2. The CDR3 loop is CASSQLTGASGGSTDTQYF. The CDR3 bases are TGTGCCAGCAGCCAGTTAACCGGGGCTAGCGGGGGTTCAACGGATACGCAGTATTTT.